Listed below are T cell receptor beta chains from one sample, sequenced in a study of beta chain features in type 1 diabetes. Sequencing was performed with immunoSEQ multiplex PCR; in TCRdb, only in-frame clones are kept and a portion is missing. The sample carries about 300,000 clones, 7% to 9% recorded once. Specimen: central memory CD4+ T cells from blood. The receptors were sampled from a woman between 18 and 29 years old in good health. Each CDR3 is given with its conserved first and last residue. The D gene is left open where the match is weak. Rows may omit the clone size; those that give it use once, few, many or a size class.

>-|14|few|TRBV28|TRBJ1-4
TGTGCCAGCAGAGACCTCGGGGGGACCGGAAAACTGTTTTTT
CASRDLGGTGKLFF
>TRBD1|16|few|TRBV14|TRBJ2-1
TGTGCCAGCAGCCAATGGGGACAGGGGAACTACAATGAGCAGTTCTTC
CASSQWGQGNYNEQFF
>TRBD1|15|-|TRBV9|TRBJ1-4
TGTGCCAGCAGCCCCCAGGGGGCGGGAGATGAAAAACTGTTTTTT
CASSPQGAGDEKLFF
>-|16|-|TRBV6-1|TRBJ2-3
TGTGCCAGCAGTGACCAGGGAGCGACAAGTGTGGATACGCAGTATTTT
CASSDQGATSVDTQYF
>-|15|-|TRBV18|TRBJ2-1
TGTGCCAGCTCACCATGGGCAGGGCCCTACAATGAGCAGTTCTTC
CASSPWAGPYNEQFF
>-|16|-|TRBV25-1|TRBJ2-3
TGTGCCAGCAGTGAAGGGGCAATTGCAGGCACAGATACGCAGTATTTT
CASSEGAIAGTDTQYF
>-|13|few|TRBV27|TRBJ2-3
TGTGCCAGCAGTTTTTTGTTCGAGCGTACGCAGTATTTT
CASSFLFERTQYF
>-|15|-|TRBV9|TRBJ1-4
TGTGCCAGCAGCCCTAGGGACAACTCTAATGAAAAACTGTTTTTT
CASSPRDNSNEKLFF
>TRBD1|13|many|TRBV5-1|TRBJ2-1
TGCGCCAGCAGCTTAAGGCAGGACAGGGGGATGTTCTTC
CASSLRQDRGMFF
>-|15|many|TRBV5-4|TRBJ2-5
TGTGCCAGCAGCCCGCCGGGAGTCAAGTCGGAGACCCAGTACTTC
CASSPPGVKSETQYF
>TRBD2|13|few|TRBV11-3|TRBJ2-1
TGTGCCAGCAGCTCGATTAGCGGGGATGAGCAGTTCTTC
CASSSISGDEQFF
>-|15|-|TRBV11-2|TRBJ1-1
TGTGCCAGCAGCTTTGACGACAGGCCGTACTTTGAAGCTTTCTTT
CASSFDDRPYFEAFF
>-|15|few|TRBV7-6|TRBJ2-6
TGTGCCAGCAGTCGAACCCATTCTGGGGCCAACGTCCTGACTTTC
CASSRTHSGANVLTF
>-|12|few|TRBV6-5|TRBJ1-1
TGTGCCAGCAGCACCTCTCCTTCTGAAGCTTTCTTT
CASSTSPSEAFF
>-|15|-|TRBV5-4|TRBJ1-2
TGCGCCAGCAGCCAAGATGCGAGTGGGGGCTATGGCTACACCTTC
CASSQDASGGYGYTF
>-|13|-|TRBV2|TRBJ1-5
TGTGCCAGCAGTGAGAGGTGGGATCAGCCCCAGCATTTT
CASSERWDQPQHF
>TRBD1|16|-|TRBV25-1|TRBJ2-2
TGTGCCAGCAGCTATAGAGGGTACAGGGGTCACGGGGAGCTGTTTTTT
CASSYRGYRGHGELFF
>TRBD2|17|many|TRBV27|TRBJ2-3
TGTGCCAGCAGCCCCCGGGGAGCGGGGTGGAATACAGATACGCAGTATTTT
CASSPRGAGWNTDTQYF
>TRBD2|15|-|TRBV6-1|TRBJ2-3
TGTGCCAGCAGTGAACCGGGGACTAGCGGAGATACGCAGTATTTT
CASSEPGTSGDTQYF
>TRBD1|16|few|TRBV7-8|TRBJ2-5
TGTGCCAGCAGTTCCACTGACAGGGGGTATAGGGAGACCCAGTACTTC
CASSSTDRGYRETQYF
>-|14|-|TRBV28|TRBJ1-2
TGTGCCAGCAGTTCACTACGTAGGGACTATGGCTACACCTTC
CASSSLRRDYGYTF
>-|15|-|TRBV4-1|TRBJ1-6
TGCGCCAGCAGCCAAGAGGCCAGGGGTAATTCACCCCTCCACTTT
CASSQEARGNSPLHF
>TRBD2|14|many|TRBV11-2|TRBJ2-5
TGTGCCAGCAGCTTAGCGGGGAGGGGAGAGACCCAGTACTTC
CASSLAGRGETQYF
>TRBD2|19|few|TRBV4-2|TRBJ2-5
TGTGCCAGCAGCCAAGTAGCGGGGGGGTCACCACGGCCTCAAGAGACCCAGTACTTC
CASSQVAGGSPRPQETQYF
>-|16|-|TRBV4-3|TRBJ1-2
TGCGCCAGCAGCCAAGGGAAGGGCGGTGACAACTATGGCTACACCTTC
CASSQGKGGDNYGYTF
>-|13|-|TRBV2|TRBJ1-1
TGTGCCAGCACGGCGGGACCGAACACTGAAGCTTTCTTT
CASTAGPNTEAFF
>-|9|many|TRBV15|TRBJ2-3
TGTGCCACCATAGATACGCAGTATTTT
CATIDTQYF
>-|14|few|TRBV6-5|TRBJ1-1
TGTGCCAGCTTCCTCGAGACAGGGAACACTGAAGCTTTCTTT
CASFLETGNTEAFF
>-|19|-|TRBV7-2|TRBJ1-2
TGTGCCAGCAGCTCCTCCGTCAATAGGTCAGGGCCCCGTAACTATGGCTACACCTTC
CASSSSVNRSGPRNYGYTF
>-|14|few|TRBV4-1|TRBJ2-5
TGTGCCAGCAGCCAAGGTCAAGTTAGTGAGACCCAGTACTTC
CASSQGQVSETQYF
>-|16|-|TRBV11-2|TRBJ1-1
TGTGCCAGCAGCTTAGTACGGGGGATCCTGAACACTGAAGCTTTCTTT
CASSLVRGILNTEAFF
>-|12|-|TRBV12-5|TRBJ2-2
TGTGCTAGTGCCCCGCATGCCGGGGAGCTGTTTTTT
CASAPHAGELFF
>-|13|-|TRBV5-6|TRBJ2-5
TGTGCCAGCAGCCTGAACCGAGGAGAGACCCAGTACTTC
CASSLNRGETQYF
>-|15|few|TRBV28|TRBJ2-5
TGTGCCAGCCCCTGCGTGGGACCGGCGGGAGAGACCCAGTACTTC
CASPCVGPAGETQYF
>-|15|-|TRBV14|TRBJ1-5
TGTGCCAGCAGCCAAGGTGGAGCTAGCAATCAGCCCCAGCATTTT
CASSQGGASNQPQHF
>TRBD1|15|few|TRBV19|TRBJ2-1
TGTGCCAGTTCTTGGGACAGCCGCTCCTACAATGAGCAGTTCTTC
CASSWDSRSYNEQFF
>-|11|-|TRBV5-6|TRBJ2-1
TGTGCCAGCAGCAACGTAGGGGTACAGTTCTTC
CASSNVGVQFF
>TRBD1|15|-|TRBV27|TRBJ1-2
TGTGCCAGCAGTCAGCATAATACCCAGGGGGACGGCTACACCTTC
CASSQHNTQGDGYTF
>-|13|few|TRBV19|TRBJ1-2
TGTGCCAGTAGCCGCAGGGTAAATGATGGCTACACCTTC
CASSRRVNDGYTF
>-|12|-|TRBV29-1|TRBJ2-2
TGCAGCGTTGATGACCGATACGGGGAGCTGTTTTTT
CSVDDRYGELFF
>-|11|few|TRBV29-1|TRBJ1-1
TGCAGCCTTGGAACTAGCACTGAAGCTTTCTTT
CSLGTSTEAFF
>-|12|few|TRBV2|TRBJ1-4
TGTGCCGGCCGGGACGTTGGTGAAAAACTGTTTTTT
CAGRDVGEKLFF
>TRBD1|14|-|TRBV10-3|TRBJ1-1
TGTGCCATCAGAGGGGACAGGGGAGGCACTGAAGCTTTCTTT
CAIRGDRGGTEAFF
>-|14|-|TRBV14|TRBJ1-4
TGTGCCAGCAGTTTAACGGGGGCGAATGAAAAACTGTTTTTT
CASSLTGANEKLFF
>TRBD2|19|few|TRBV7-2|TRBJ2-1
TGTGCCAGCAGCACAGGGGCTAGCGGGAGGGCCAGGATGTACAATGAGCAGTTCTTC
CASSTGASGRARMYNEQFF